A single sample gave rise to the 14 T cell receptor beta chains below, sequenced in a study of human CD8 memory T cell subsets. Construction of TCR beta libraries was accomplished by means of UMI-labeled 5' RACE. TCRdb reprocessed the 5' RACE reads and reports one entry per CDR3 protein, with no DNA. The sample has more than 15,000 distinct CDR3 sequences. Sequencing was done on a sample of CD8+ stem-like memory T cells (TSCM and TCM) sorted from PBMCs. Subset defined: stem-like memory CD8 T cells (TSTEM), CCR7+ PD-1- TIGIT-. All receptors derive from a human donor in good health.

The genes are TRBV27 and TRBJ2-3; as DNA is missing, the TRBD2 call by TCRdb cannot be tested. The CDR3 is made up of 13 amino acids. Germline assignment: CDR1 MNHEY and CDR2 SMNVEV (reference sequence). Here the CDR3 reads CASAGGYTDTQYF.

V gene TRBV7-8 combines with J gene TRBJ1-2. This CDR3 has 13 amino acids. Germline CDR1 is SGHVS and CDR2 is FQNEAQ. The CDR3 loop reads CASSLAGSYGYTF.

The chain joins TRBV20-1 to TRBJ2-7; the D call of TRBD1 rests on TCRdb alone, since no DNA is present to check it. This CDR3 contains 13 residues. Germline CDR1 is DFQATT and CDR2 is SNEGSKA (reference sequence). CDR3 sequence: CSASGDRGYEQYF.

The chain employs TRBV7-8 and TRBJ1-3; TCRdb's D call of TRBD1 is untestable without DNA. The CDR3 runs to 15 residues. Germline lookup yields CDR1 SGHVS and CDR2 FQNEAQ. The CDR3 region is CASSSWGGSGNTIYF.

The chain combines TRBV12-3 or TRBV12-4 with TRBJ2-7; TCRdb's D call of TRBD1 is untestable without DNA. The CDR3 spans 12 residues. The CDR3 loop is CASSLGTYEQYF.

This chain joins TRBV6-6 and TRBJ1-1. Germline CDR1 and CDR2: MNHNY and SVGAGI (reference sequence). This CDR3 has 11 residues. This CDR3 is CASSRNTEAFF.

The V gene is TRBV11-2, the J gene TRBJ2-7; TCRdb proposes TRBD2, but this gene call is untestable without DNA. The V gene's germline CDR1 is SGHAT and CDR2 FQNNGV. The CDR3 totals 14 residues. CDR3 region: CASSLGGETYEQYF.

CDR3 region: CASSSSRAGGRWDTQYF. The rearrangement uses TRBV7-9 and TRBJ2-3; absent DNA, TCRdb's TRBD2 call cannot be checked. CDR3 length: 17 amino acids. The germline V gene encodes CDR1 SEHNR and CDR2 FQNEAQ (reference sequence).

The rearrangement joins TRBV7-6 to TRBJ1-1. Germline V gene data show CDR1 as SGHVS and CDR2 as FNYEAQ. There are 13 residues in the CDR3. The CDR3: CASSPQGRVEAFF.

This sequence joins TRBV29-1 and TRBJ1-2. The CDR3 loop spans 11 amino acids. The germline V gene has CDR1 SQVTM and CDR2 ANQGSEA. The CDR3 region is CSVADNYGYTF. The variable domain in full, with the rest retrieved from reference TRBV29-1 and TRBJ1-2, is SAVISQKPSRDICQRGTSLTIQCQVDSQVTMMFWYRQQPGQSLTLIATANQGSEATYESGFVIDKFPISRPNLTFSTLTVSNMSPEDSSIYLCSVADNYGYTFGSGTRLTVV.

The chain joins TRBV29-1 to TRBJ2-1; the TCRdb D gene call, TRBD2, has no DNA to confirm it. The CDR3 has 17 amino acids. Germline assignment: CDR1 SQVTM and CDR2 ANQGSEA. The CDR3 sequence: CSVEDRGGLARYNEQFF.

The V gene is TRBV5-1, the J gene TRBJ1-2; the D call from TCRdb, TRBD1, cannot be confirmed without DNA. This CDR3 region has 15 residues. CDR1 and CDR2 (germline): SGHRS, YFSETQ. CDR3 residues: CASSLSGTEIYGYTF.

V and J are TRBV20-1 and TRBJ1-2; TCRdb calls TRBD1, which cannot be checked without DNA. Germline assignment: CDR1 DFQATT and CDR2 SNEGSKA (reference sequence). The CDR3 runs 15 residues. The CDR3 reads CSARDYQGRDYGYTF.

Its frequency marks this clonotype as medium-sized. The chain links TRBV28 to TRBJ2-1; TCRdb's D call, TRBD2, is unchecked because there is no DNA. Germline assignment: CDR1 MDHEN and CDR2 SYDVKM. This CDR3 contains 16 residues. The CDR3 here is CASSPRGLSSYNEQFF.